This section outlines one TCR beta chain sequence together with its context. Its target is not known. TCRdb reprocessed the reads via MiXCR and lists one record per CDR3 protein. The profile shows 150,000 to 200,000 distinct CDR3 sequences, about 30% of them singletons. The length of the CDR3 is 12 residues. V lost 5 bases to trimming and J lost 13 bases, with 15 bases between them. From germline, CDR1 is GTSNPN and CDR2 SVGIG (reference sequence). The data belong to a study of T cell repertoires in cytomegalovirus infection. Overall study: Through public TCR beta signatures, both CMV infection and matching HLA type were indicated.

Study-level points and caveats: HLA-C-restricted CMV-specific TCR beta clonotypes prevailed in the ex vivo response. Frequencies of public TCR beta families were cumulated, and this identified carriers of CMV plus the relevant HLA.

Sequenced sample: PBMCs. The TCR originated in a human donor in good health (CMV status not recorded). Some clones in this sample may be carry-over from other donors' samples. The J gene is TRBJ1-6, the V gene TRBV30; TRBD1 might be the D (5 bases). The CDR3 bases are TGTGCCTGGGGGACTTCGAAAGGCCCCCTCCACTTT. It codes for CAWGTSKGPLHF. Full variable domain (rest looked up from reference TRBV30 and TRBJ1-6): SQTIHQWPATLVQPVGSPLSLECTVEGTSNPNLYWYRQAAGRGLQLLFYSVGIGQISSEVPQNLSASRPQDRQFILSSKKLLLSDSGFYLCAWGTSKGPLHFGNGTRLTVT.